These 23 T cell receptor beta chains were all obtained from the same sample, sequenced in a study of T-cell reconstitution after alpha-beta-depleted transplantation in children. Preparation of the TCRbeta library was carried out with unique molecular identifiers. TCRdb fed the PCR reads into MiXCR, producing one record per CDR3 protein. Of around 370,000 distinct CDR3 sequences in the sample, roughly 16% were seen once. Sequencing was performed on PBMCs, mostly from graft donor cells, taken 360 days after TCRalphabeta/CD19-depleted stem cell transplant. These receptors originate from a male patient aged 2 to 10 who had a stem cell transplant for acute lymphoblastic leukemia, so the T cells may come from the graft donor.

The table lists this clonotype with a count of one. The CDR3 loop is CSATPPFWDYEQYF. The CDR3 DNA follows: TGCAGTGCTACTCCCCCCTTTTGGGATTACGAGCAGTACTTC. The gene calls are TRBV20-1 and TRBJ2-7; D gene uncertain. CDR1 is DFQATT, CDR2 SNEGSKA, per germline (reference sequence). This CDR3 contains 14 residues. Trimming cost V 4 bases and J 4 bases, with 17 bases left between them.

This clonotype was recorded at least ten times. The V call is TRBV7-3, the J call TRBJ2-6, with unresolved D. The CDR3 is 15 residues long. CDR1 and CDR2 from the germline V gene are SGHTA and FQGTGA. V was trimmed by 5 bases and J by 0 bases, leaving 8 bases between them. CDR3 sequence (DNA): TGTGCCAGCAGCCCACAGCTCTCTGGGGCCAACGTCCTGACTTTC. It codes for CASSPQLSGANVLTF.

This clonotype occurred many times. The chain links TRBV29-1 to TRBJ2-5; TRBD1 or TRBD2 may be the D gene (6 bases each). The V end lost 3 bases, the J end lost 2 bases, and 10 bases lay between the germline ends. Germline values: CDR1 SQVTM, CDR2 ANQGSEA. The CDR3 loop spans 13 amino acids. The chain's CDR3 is CSVEGGSQETQYF. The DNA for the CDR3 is TGCAGCGTTGAGGGGGGCAGTCAAGAGACCCAGTACTTC.

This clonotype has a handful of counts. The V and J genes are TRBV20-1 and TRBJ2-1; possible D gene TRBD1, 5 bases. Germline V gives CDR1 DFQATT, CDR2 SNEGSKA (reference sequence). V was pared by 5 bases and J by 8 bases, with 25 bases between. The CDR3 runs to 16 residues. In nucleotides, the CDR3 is TGCAGTGCTTCCTCAGGGTTCGGATGGTCCCGTCATGAGCAGTTCTTC. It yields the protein CSASSGFGWSRHEQFF.

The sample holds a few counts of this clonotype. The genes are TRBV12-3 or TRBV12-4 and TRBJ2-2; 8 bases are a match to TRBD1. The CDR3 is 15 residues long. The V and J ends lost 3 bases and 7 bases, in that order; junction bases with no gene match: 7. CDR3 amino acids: CASSLYRGVHGELFF. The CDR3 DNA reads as TGTGCCAGCAGTTTGTACAGGGGGGTCCACGGGGAGCTGTTTTTT.

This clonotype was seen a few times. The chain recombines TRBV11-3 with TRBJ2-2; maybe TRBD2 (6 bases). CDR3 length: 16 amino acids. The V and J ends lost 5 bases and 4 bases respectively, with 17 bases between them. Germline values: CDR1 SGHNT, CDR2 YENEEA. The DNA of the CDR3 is TGTGCCAGCAGCCCTCGAGGAGGGGTAGGCACCGGGGAGCTGTTTTTT. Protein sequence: CASSPRGGVGTGELFF.

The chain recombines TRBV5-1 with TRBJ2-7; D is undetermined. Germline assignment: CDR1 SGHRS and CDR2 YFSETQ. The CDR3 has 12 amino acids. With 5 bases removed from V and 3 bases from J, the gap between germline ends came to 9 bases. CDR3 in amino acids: CASRDGVYEQYF. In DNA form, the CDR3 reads TGCGCCAGCAGGGATGGTGTCTACGAGCAGTACTTC.

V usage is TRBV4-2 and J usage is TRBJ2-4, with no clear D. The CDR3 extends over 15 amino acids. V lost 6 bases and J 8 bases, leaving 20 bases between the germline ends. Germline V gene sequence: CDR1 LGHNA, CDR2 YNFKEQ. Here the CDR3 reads CASRRAGGVMDIQYF. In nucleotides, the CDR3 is TGTGCCAGCAGACGAGCAGGTGGGGTTATGGACATTCAGTACTTC.

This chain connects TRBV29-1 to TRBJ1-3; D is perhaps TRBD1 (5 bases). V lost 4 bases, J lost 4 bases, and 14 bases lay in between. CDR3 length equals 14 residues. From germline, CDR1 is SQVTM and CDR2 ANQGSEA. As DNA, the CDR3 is TGCAGCGTTGCACCCGACAGTTCCGGAAACACCATATATTTT. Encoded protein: CSVAPDSSGNTIYF.

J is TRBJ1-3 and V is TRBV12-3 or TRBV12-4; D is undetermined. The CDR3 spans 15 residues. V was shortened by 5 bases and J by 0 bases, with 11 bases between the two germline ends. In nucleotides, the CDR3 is TGTGCCAGCAGTATCACACGGCTCTCTGGAAACACCATATATTTT. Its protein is CASSITRLSGNTIYF.

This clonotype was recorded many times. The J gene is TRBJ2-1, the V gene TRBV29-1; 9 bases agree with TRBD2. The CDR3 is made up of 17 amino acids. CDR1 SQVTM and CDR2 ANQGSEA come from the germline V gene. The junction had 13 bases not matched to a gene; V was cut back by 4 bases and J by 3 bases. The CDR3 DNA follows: TGCAGCGTTGGGGCCAGTATGGCGGGAGGGGACTACAATGAGCAGTTCTTC. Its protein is CSVGASMAGGDYNEQFF.

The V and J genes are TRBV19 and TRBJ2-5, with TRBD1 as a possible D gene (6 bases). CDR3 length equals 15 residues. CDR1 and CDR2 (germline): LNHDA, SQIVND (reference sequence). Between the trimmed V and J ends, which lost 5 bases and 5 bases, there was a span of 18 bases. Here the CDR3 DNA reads TGTGCCAGTAGTGCCCACAGGGCCCGGGGTGAGACCCAGTACTTC. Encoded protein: CASSAHRARGETQYF.

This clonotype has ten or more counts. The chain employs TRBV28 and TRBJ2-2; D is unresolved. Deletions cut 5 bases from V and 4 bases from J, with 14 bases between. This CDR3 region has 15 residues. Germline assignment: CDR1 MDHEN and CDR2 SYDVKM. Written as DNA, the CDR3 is TGTGCCAGCAGTCTCTCCTTCAAGGGCACCGGGGAGCTGTTTTTT. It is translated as CASSLSFKGTGELFF. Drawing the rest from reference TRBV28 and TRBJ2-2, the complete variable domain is DVKVTQSSRYLVKRTGEKVFLECVQDMDHENMFWYRQDPGLGLRLIYFSYDVKMKEKGDIPEGYSVSREKKERFSLILESASTNQTSMYLCASSLSFKGTGELFFGEGSRLTVL.

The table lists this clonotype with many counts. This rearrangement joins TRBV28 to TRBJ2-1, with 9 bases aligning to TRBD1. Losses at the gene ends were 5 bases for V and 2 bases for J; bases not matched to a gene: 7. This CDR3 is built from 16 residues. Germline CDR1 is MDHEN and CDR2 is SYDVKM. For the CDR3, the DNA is TGTGCCAGCAGTCCAGGGACAGGGCAAACCTACAATGAGCAGTTCTTC. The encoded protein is CASSPGTGQTYNEQFF.

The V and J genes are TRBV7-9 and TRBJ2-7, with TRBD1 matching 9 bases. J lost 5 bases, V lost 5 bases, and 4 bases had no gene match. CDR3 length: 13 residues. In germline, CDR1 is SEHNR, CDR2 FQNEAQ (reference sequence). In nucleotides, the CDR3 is TGTGCCAGCAGCGTAGGACAGGGGAACGAGCAGTACTTC. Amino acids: CASSVGQGNEQYF.

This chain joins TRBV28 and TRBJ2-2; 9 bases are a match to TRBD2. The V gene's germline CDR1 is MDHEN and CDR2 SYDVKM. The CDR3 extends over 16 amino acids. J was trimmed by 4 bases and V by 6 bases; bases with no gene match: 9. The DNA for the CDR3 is TGTGCCAGCAGGCTAATAGCGGGAGCGATCACCGGGGAGCTGTTTTTT. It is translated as CASRLIAGAITGELFF.

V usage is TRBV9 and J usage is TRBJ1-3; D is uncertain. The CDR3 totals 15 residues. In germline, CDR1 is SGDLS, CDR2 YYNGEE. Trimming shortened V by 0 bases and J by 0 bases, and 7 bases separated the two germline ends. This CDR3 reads CASSVGGFSGNTIYF. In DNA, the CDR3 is TGTGCCAGCAGCGTAGGAGGTTTCTCTGGAAACACCATATATTTT.

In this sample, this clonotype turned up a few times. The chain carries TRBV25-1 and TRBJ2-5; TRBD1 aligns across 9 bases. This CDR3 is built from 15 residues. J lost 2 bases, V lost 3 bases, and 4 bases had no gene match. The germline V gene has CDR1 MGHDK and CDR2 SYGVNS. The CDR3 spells CASSEGDRVQETQYF. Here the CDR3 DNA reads TGTGCCAGCAGTGAGGGGGACAGGGTTCAAGAGACCCAGTACTTC.

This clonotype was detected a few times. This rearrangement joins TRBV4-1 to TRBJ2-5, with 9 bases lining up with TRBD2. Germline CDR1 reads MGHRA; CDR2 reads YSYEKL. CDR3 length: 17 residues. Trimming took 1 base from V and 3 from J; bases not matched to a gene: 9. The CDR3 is CASSQAPRASGKETQYF. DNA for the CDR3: TGCGCCAGCAGCCAAGCTCCCCGGGCTAGCGGGAAAGAGACCCAGTACTTC.

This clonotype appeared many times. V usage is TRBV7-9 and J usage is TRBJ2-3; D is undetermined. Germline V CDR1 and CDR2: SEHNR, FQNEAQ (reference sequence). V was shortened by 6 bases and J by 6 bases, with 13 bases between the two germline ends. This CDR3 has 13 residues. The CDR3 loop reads CASRSELSDTQYF. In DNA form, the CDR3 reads TGTGCCAGCAGATCGGAGTTGTCCGATACGCAGTATTTT.

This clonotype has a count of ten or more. This CDR3 reads CASSQDLSGGTEAFF. The CDR3 bases are TGCGCCAGCAGCCAAGATCTCTCTGGGGGCACTGAAGCTTTCTTT. The V call is TRBV4-3, the J call TRBJ1-1; tentative D call: TRBD1 (5 bases). The CDR3 length is 15 residues. With 0 bases removed from V and 4 bases from J, the gap between germline ends came to 12 bases. The germline V gene has CDR1 LGHNA and CDR2 YSLEER.

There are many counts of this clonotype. The CDR3 spells CASTPGGEQYF. The DNA for the CDR3 is TGTGCCAGCACTCCCGGCGGCGAGCAGTACTTC. The chain uses TRBV5-8 and TRBJ2-7; D uncertain. Germline V gene data show CDR1 as SGHTS and CDR2 as YDEGEE. The CDR3 is 11 amino acids. The V and J ends lost 6 bases and 6 bases respectively, with 10 bases between them.

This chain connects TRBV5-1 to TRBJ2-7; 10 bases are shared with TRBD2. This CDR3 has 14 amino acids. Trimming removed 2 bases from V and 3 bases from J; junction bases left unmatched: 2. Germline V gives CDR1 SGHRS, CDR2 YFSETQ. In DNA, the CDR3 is TGCGCCAGCAGCTTACTAGCGGGGTTCTACGAGCAGTACTTC. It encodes CASSLLAGFYEQYF.